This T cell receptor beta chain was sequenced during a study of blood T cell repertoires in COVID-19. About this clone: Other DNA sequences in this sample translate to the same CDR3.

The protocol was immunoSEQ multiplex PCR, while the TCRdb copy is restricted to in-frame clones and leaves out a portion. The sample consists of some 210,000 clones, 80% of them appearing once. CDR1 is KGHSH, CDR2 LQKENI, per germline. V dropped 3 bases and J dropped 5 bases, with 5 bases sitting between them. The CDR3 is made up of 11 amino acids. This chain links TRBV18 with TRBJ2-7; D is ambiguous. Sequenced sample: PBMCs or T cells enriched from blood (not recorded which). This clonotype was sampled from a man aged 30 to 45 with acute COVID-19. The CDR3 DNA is TGTGCCAGCTCACCTTCAGACGAGCAGTACTTC. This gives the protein CASSPSDEQYF.